The present T cell receptor beta chain was sequenced within a study of T-cell memory formation after mild COVID-19. Study-wide context: TCR clusters were mostly donor specific. Study-level findings and limits: Contracting CD8+ clones were enriched in EMRA, CD4+ mainly in CM and EM. Clones that got smaller from day 15 to 85 had even CD4/CD8, while clones growing later tipped toward CD4+.

The sample holds a few counts of this clonotype. The antigen is not known. TCR alpha and TCR beta cDNA libraries with sample barcodes and UMIs came from 5'RACE using constant-segment primers. TCRdb redid the calling of the 5' RACE reads with MiXCR, one entry per CDR3 protein. The table shows 500,000 to 650,000 distinct CDR3 sequences, with roughly a fifth occurring only once. V lost 3 bases, J lost 1 base, and 11 bases stayed unmatched. Germline V CDR1 and CDR2: DFQATT, SNEGSKA (reference sequence). The CDR3 sequence is 17 residues long. The sequence derives from an adult woman who had mild COVID-19 (a few samples of this study predate the infection). Cell type and time point are not known. The rearrangement links TRBV20-1 to TRBJ1-1; 10 bases are a match to TRBD1. The sample taken for sequencing was PBMCs or a T cell subset sorted from them (not recorded which). CDR3 sequence reads: CSARGQGITMANTEAFF. DNA of the CDR3: TGCAGTGCTAGGGGACAGGGGATAACCATGGCGAACACTGAAGCTTTCTTT.